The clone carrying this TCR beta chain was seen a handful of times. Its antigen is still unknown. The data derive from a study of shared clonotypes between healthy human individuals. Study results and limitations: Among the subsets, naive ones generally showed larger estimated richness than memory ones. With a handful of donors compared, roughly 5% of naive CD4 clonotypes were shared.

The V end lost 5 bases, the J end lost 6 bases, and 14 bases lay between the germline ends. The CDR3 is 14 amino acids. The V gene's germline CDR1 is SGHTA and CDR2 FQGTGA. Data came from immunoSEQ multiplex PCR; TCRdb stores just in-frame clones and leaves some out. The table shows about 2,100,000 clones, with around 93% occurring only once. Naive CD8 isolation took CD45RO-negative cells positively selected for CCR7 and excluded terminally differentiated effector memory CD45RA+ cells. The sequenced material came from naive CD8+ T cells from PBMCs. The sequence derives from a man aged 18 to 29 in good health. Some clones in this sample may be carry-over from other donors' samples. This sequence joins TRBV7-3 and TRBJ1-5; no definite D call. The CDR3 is CASSPLGSLQPQHF. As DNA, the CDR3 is TGTGCCAGCAGCCCCCTCGGGTCCCTTCAGCCCCAGCATTTT.